This TCR beta chain was sequenced in a study of blood T cell repertoires in COVID-19. Turning to the study itself: COVID-19 samples collected from the United States, Italy and Spain covered acute and convalescent phases.

Produced via immunoSEQ multiplex PCR; TCRdb's table is partial and in-frame only. Found here are fewer than 350,000 clones, roughly 85% of them singletons; the top ten hold approximately 4.6%. Researchers sorted participants into cohorts using their self-reported clinical history. This CDR3 is 14 amino acids long. CDR1 and CDR2 (germline): LNHNV, YYDKDF (reference sequence). V was clipped by 5 bases and J by 5 bases, with 13 bases between them. This receptor was obtained from a woman aged 40-49 years with acute COVID-19. Sequences were obtained from PBMCs or T cells enriched from blood (not recorded which). V and J are TRBV15 and TRBJ2-1; possible D gene TRBD2, 6 bases. CDR3 region: CATSSRRGNNEQFF. For the CDR3, the DNA is TGTGCCACCAGCTCCCGCCGGGGGAACAATGAGCAGTTCTTC.